This is a list of T cell receptor beta chains from one sample in a study of blood T cell repertoires in COVID-19. Here immunoSEQ multiplex PCR was the method, and the copy in TCRdb shows in-frame clones only, minus some. The sample shows 25,000 to 35,000 clones, roughly 85% of them seen only once. Sequencing was done on a sample of peripheral blood. Receptor source: a man older than 75 with active COVID-19. Both conserved end residues are trimmed from each CDR3. The order of the fields is CDR3 length, clone size, V gene, CDR3 protein. Expanded clones are given a class, and other clones once, few, many or no size at all.

12 once TRBV7-8 ASSLDSAGDTQY
13 NA TRBV11-1 ASSSLSGDQETQY
11 NA TRBV25-1 ASSGSGNEKLF
12 once TRBV5-4 ASSFWDRVYEQY
11 NA TRBV7-3 ASSLRGKITQY
12 NA TRBV27 ASSSERGTDTQY
13 NA TRBV2 ASRGNLAGQETQY
14 NA TRBV5-6 ASSSPGGPSYNEQF
12 NA TRBV4-3 ASSPEDRGGELF
12 NA TRBV6-5 ASSGSGLGYGYT
13 NA TRBV5-5 ASSLFGDRYYGYT
10 NA TRBV10-3 AAGQPNTEAF
11 NA TRBV24-1 ATSDHLGGIAF
12 NA TRBV18 ASSPGANNYGYT
10 NA TRBV28 ASRQDRVQSF
15 NA TRBV7-2 ASSPGLAGGSYNEQF
14 NA TRBV5-4 ASSSPAGIKDGELF
16 once TRBV15 ATSRDPFRDSRTDTQY
14 NA TRBV24-1 ATSSSREGARNEQF
16 NA TRBV6-1 ASSESFLLAGSWNEQF
11 hyperexpanded TRBV5-5 ASSYGPAGEQY
14 NA TRBV6-6 ASSSVEAGERYTQY
12 NA TRBV9 ASSVTGNQETQY
11 NA TRBV6-5 ASRSWTNYGYT
14 NA TRBV5-6 ASSLRGTGGTYEQY
13 NA TRBV5-4 ASSEGQALSNEQF
12 NA TRBV10-3 AISGKQGDTEAF
14 NA TRBV19 ASSPTNPTRGSEAF
11 NA TRBV29-1 SVGQGQTDTQY
13 once TRBV15 ATSRTSGLADTQY
12 few TRBV2 ATGSQAGNTEAF
13 NA TRBV19 ASSIGTAEEETQY
15 NA TRBV21-1 ASSPKRDKLAKNIQY
10 NA TRBV19 ASSISLNEQF